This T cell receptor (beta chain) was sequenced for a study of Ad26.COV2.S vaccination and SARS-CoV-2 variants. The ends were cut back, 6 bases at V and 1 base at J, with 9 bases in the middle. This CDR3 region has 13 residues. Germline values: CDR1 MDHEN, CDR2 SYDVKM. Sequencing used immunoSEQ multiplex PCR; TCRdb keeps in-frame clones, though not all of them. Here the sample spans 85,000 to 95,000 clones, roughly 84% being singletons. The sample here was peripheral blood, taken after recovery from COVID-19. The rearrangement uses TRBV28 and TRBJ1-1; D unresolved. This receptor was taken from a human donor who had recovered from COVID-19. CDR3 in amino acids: CASSIWKNTEAFF. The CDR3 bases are TGTGCCAGCAGCATCTGGAAGAACACTGAAGCTTTCTTT.